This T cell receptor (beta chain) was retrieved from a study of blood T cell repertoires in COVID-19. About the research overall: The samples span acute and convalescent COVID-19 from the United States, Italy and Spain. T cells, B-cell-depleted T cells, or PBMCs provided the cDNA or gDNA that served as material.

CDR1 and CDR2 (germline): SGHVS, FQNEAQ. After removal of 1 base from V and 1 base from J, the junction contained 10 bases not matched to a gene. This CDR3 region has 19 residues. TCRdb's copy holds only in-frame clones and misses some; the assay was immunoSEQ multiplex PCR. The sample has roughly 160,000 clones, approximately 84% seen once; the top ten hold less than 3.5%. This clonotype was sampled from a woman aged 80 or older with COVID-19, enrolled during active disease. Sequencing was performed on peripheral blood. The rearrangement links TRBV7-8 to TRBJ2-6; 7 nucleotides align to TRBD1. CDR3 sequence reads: CASSLEAFDRASGANVLTF. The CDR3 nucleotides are TGTGCCAGCAGCTTAGAAGCCTTTGACAGGGCTTCTGGGGCCAACGTCCTGACTTTC. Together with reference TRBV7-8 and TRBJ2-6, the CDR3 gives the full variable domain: GAGVSQSPRYKVAKRGQDVALRCDPISGHVSLFWYQQALGQGPEFLTYFQNEAQLDKSGLPSDRFFAERPEGSVSTLKIQRTQQEDSAVYLCASSLEAFDRASGANVLTFGAGSRLTVL.